This TCR beta chain appears in the sequencing data of a study of technical replicates of blood from four donors. Profiled with immunoSEQ multiplex PCR; TCRdb holds only in-frame clones, not every one. Of over 30,000 clones detected, just over 90% appear once; the ten largest clones hold approximately 4%. Germline CDR1 MNHNS, CDR2 SASEGT. The V gene end was trimmed by 4 bases and the J gene end by 2 bases; junction bases not matched to a gene: 2. This CDR3 has 14 amino acids. In its sample, this clone was seen once. Material for sequencing was PBMCs. V usage is TRBV6-1 and J usage is TRBJ2-5, with 9 nucleotides matching TRBD1. The source is a human donor in good health. Some clones in this sample may be carry-over from other donors' samples. The CDR3: CASSGQGVQETQYF. CDR3 nucleotide sequence: TGTGCCAGCAGTGGACAGGGGGTACAAGAGACCCAGTACTTC.